Shown below are 24 T cell receptor beta chains from a single sample sequenced in a study of cytomegalovirus exposure and HLA in healthy donors. A multiplex PCR was run with 60 Vbeta primers and 13 Jbeta primers. Sequenced by immunoSEQ multiplex PCR; TCRdb stores in-frame clones only, minus some. This table holds around 150,000 clones, roughly three quarters found once. Sequencing was done on a sample of PBMCs. These receptor sequences come from a man aged 30 to 39 in good health and CMV-seronegative.

This clone was picked up a small number of times. This chain links TRBV27 with TRBJ1-2; perhaps TRBD1 as D (5 bases). Germline lookup yields CDR1 MNHEY and CDR2 SMNVEV (reference sequence). V gave up 4 bases and J gave up 6 bases, with 15 bases separating them. This CDR3 is built from 14 residues. CDR3 sequence: CASSSREVVDGYTF. The DNA of the CDR3 is TGTGCCAGCAGTTCCAGGGAGGTAGTAGATGGCTACACCTTC.

The chain recombines TRBV15 with TRBJ1-5, with a weak D call TRBD1 (6 bases). Germline V CDR1 and CDR2: LNHNV, YYDKDF (reference sequence). This CDR3 is 14 amino acids long. Trimming took 8 bases from V and 5 from J, leaving 16 bases between them. CDR3 sequence reads: CATRQAVGDQPQHF. The CDR3 bases are TGTGCCACCCGACAGGCCGTAGGGGATCAGCCCCAGCATTTT.

V usage is TRBV14 and J usage is TRBJ2-1, with TRBD1 matching over 9 bases. Unmatched junction bases numbered 8, after V lost 4 bases and J lost 7 bases. This CDR3 region has 15 residues. Germline-derived CDR1 and CDR2 are SGHDN and FVKESK. The CDR3 region is CASSLLQGAKNEQFF. As DNA, the CDR3 is TGTGCCAGCAGCCTCCTACAGGGGGCGAAGAATGAGCAGTTCTTC. Based on the CDR3 plus reference TRBV14 and TRBJ2-1, the full variable domain is EAGVTQFPSHSVIEKGQTVTLRCDPISGHDNLYWYRRVMGKEIKFLLHFVKESKQDESGMPNNRFLAERTGGTYSTLKVQPAELEDSGVYFCASSLLQGAKNEQFFGPGTRLTVL.

The chain has TRBV28 and TRBJ2-1; possible D gene TRBD2, 6 bases. V dropped 4 bases and J dropped 6 bases, with 13 bases sitting between them. Germline CDR1 and CDR2: MDHEN and SYDVKM. There are 14 residues in the CDR3. The CDR3 bases are TGTGCCAGCAGTTCCGGCCCCGGGGGCAATGAGCAGTTCTTC. This encodes CASSSGPGGNEQFF.

This chain links TRBV30 with TRBJ1-1; 7 bases fit TRBD1. The CDR3 consists of 14 residues. The germline gives CDR1 GTSNPN, CDR2 SVGIG (reference sequence). Trimming at V came to 0 bases and at J to 0 bases, leaving 1 base not matched to a gene. In DNA, the CDR3 is TGTGCCTGGAGTGTAAGGGGGCTGAACACTGAAGCTTTCTTT. Translated: CAWSVRGLNTEAFF.

This clone was seen more than once but under ten times. V and J are TRBV5-4 and TRBJ1-1; 10 nucleotides line up with TRBD1. This CDR3 is built from 16 residues. CDR1 is SGHNT and CDR2 is YYREEE in the germline V gene (reference sequence). J lost 11 bases, V lost 0 bases, and 13 bases had no gene match. The CDR3 reads CASSLGRLRTGGDAFF. The CDR3 DNA is TGTGCCAGCAGCTTGGGGAGGCTCCGGACAGGGGGGGATGCTTTCTTT.

The chain uses TRBV5-6 and TRBJ2-1; D gene ambiguous. Per germline, CDR1 SGHDT and CDR2 YYEEEE. V lost 2 bases, J lost 4 bases, and 13 bases lay in between. The CDR3 covers 15 residues. CDR3: CASSLRRERYNEQFF. The CDR3 DNA reads TGTGCCAGCAGCTTAAGGCGAGAGCGTTACAATGAGCAGTTCTTC.

V usage is TRBV9 and J usage is TRBJ2-3, with a tentative D call TRBD2 (6 bases). Germline V gene lookup returns CDR1 SGDLS and CDR2 YYNGEE. Trimming cost V 0 bases and J 0 bases, with 8 bases left between them. This CDR3 is 15 amino acids long. This CDR3 reads CASSVVSGSTDTQYF. DNA of the CDR3: TGTGCCAGCAGCGTAGTTAGCGGTAGCACAGATACGCAGTATTTT.

In its sample, this clone was seen once. V and J are TRBV30 and TRBJ2-5, with no clear D. The CDR3 consists of 10 residues. Trimming pared 5 bases from V and 4 bases from J, leaving 5 bases between. Germline V gene data show CDR1 as GTSNPN and CDR2 as SVGIG (reference sequence). This CDR3 is CAWLRETQYF. DNA for the CDR3: TGTGCCTGGCTTCGAGAGACCCAGTACTTC.

This clone was seen only a few times. The chain uses TRBV6-5 and TRBJ1-2; 7 bases map to TRBD1. Losses at the gene ends were 0 bases for V and 8 bases for J; bases not matched to a gene: 9. Germline V gene data show CDR1 as MNHEY and CDR2 as SVGAGI. The CDR3 sequence is 15 residues long. The CDR3 nucleotides are TGTGCCAGCAGTTACTCGGCCACAGGGGAGAGAGGCTACACCTTC. The encoded protein is CASSYSATGERGYTF.

The chain couples TRBV5-1 to TRBJ2-7; D is possibly TRBD2 (5 bases). The CDR3 has 13 residues. Germline V CDR1 and CDR2: SGHRS, YFSETQ. V was shortened by 5 bases and J by 7 bases, with 16 bases between the two germline ends. CDR3 DNA: TGCGCCAGCAGGCCCCCGGAGGTTGATGAGCAGTACTTC. Amino acid sequence: CASRPPEVDEQYF.

This clone was counted only a few times. V usage is TRBV19 and J usage is TRBJ1-4; maybe TRBD1 (6 bases). The CDR3 length is 14 residues. Germline lookup yields CDR1 LNHDA and CDR2 SQIVND (reference sequence). V lost 5 bases and J lost 7, with 14 bases in between. The CDR3, as DNA: TGTGCCAGTAGTGATCAGGGGTACGTTGAAAAACTGTTTTTT. It is translated as CASSDQGYVEKLFF.

This clone appeared a single time. The chain uses TRBV29-1 and TRBJ1-2; D possibly corresponds to TRBD1 (6 bases). Per germline, CDR1 SQVTM and CDR2 ANQGSEA. This CDR3 contains 14 residues. V was pared by 6 bases and J by 2 bases, with 16 bases between. The CDR3 here is CSVRPETGNYGYTF. The CDR3 DNA reads TGCAGCGTCCGCCCTGAGACAGGAAACTATGGCTACACCTTC.

J is TRBJ2-1 and V is TRBV1; the listed D gene, TRBD2, was not tested against the DNA. TRBV1 is a pseudogene segment. This CDR3 is 16 amino acids long. The CDR3 reads CTSSQDATSSYNEQFF. The CDR3 region has the DNA TGCACCAGCAGCCAAGATGCGACTAGCTCCTACAATGAGCAGTTCTTC.

The chain joins TRBV7-6 to TRBJ2-2; 7 bases line up with TRBD1. The V gene end was trimmed by 4 bases and the J gene end by 1 base; junction bases not matched to a gene: 3. This CDR3 comprises 15 residues. CDR1 and CDR2 (germline): SGHVS, FNYEAQ. CDR3 DNA: TGTGCCAGCAGCTATAGGGACAGGAACACCGGGGAGCTGTTTTTT. It specifies CASSYRDRNTGELFF.

The genes are TRBV6-1 and TRBJ1-1, with 9 bases matching TRBD1. The CDR3 totals 14 residues. V gave up 4 bases and J gave up 8 bases; unmatched junction bases: 8. Looked up from germline, CDR1 is MNHNS and CDR2 is SASEGT. In nucleotides, the CDR3 is TGTGCCAGCAGTGCGACAGGGGGGCTATTAGAAGCTTTCTTT. It is translated as CASSATGGLLEAFF.

V gene TRBV28 combines with J gene TRBJ1-2; TRBD1 aligns across 9 bases. The germline V gene has CDR1 MDHEN and CDR2 SYDVKM. The CDR3 is made up of 13 amino acids. Trimming took 5 bases from V and 6 from J; bases not matched to a gene: 4. The CDR3 here is CASSRTGVDGYTF. DNA of the CDR3: TGTGCCAGCAGTAGGACAGGGGTGGATGGCTACACCTTC.

The genes are TRBV19 and TRBJ1-2, with 8 bases lining up with TRBD1. This CDR3 region has 15 residues. The germline V gene has CDR1 LNHDA and CDR2 SQIVND (reference sequence). V gave up 7 bases and J gave up 5 bases; unmatched junction bases: 12. The DNA of the CDR3 is TGTGCCAGTATAGAGGGGACAGGCGGCGTTTATGGCTACACCTTC. This gives the protein CASIEGTGGVYGYTF.

V usage is TRBV19 and J usage is TRBJ2-7, with D possibly TRBD2 on 6 matching bases. CDR3 length equals 15 residues. V was shortened by 3 bases and J by 4 bases, with 16 bases between the two germline ends. CDR1 and CDR2 from the germline V gene are LNHDA and SQIVND (reference sequence). CDR3 nucleotide sequence: TGTGCCAGTAGTATTTCTCCCGGGAGCGGGTACGAGCAGTACTTC. Translated, it gives CASSISPGSGYEQYF. Filled out from reference TRBV19 and TRBJ2-7, the complete variable domain reads DGGITQSPKYLFRKEGQNVTLSCEQNLNHDAMYWYRQDPGQGLRLIYYSQIVNDFQKGDIAEGYSVSREKKESFPLTVTSAQKNPTAFYLCASSISPGSGYEQYFGPGTRLTVT.

V is TRBV5-1 and J is TRBJ1-3; 7 positions agree with TRBD1. The CDR3 is 14 residues long. Trimming removed 6 bases from V and 2 bases from J; junction bases left unmatched: 5. CDR1 SGHRS and CDR2 YFSETQ come from the germline V gene. The CDR3 sequence is CASTQGGTGNTIYF. The CDR3 DNA reads as TGCGCCAGCACCCAGGGGGGAACTGGAAACACCATATATTTT.

The chain couples TRBV5-1 to TRBJ2-5; unclear D gene. V was clipped by 2 bases and J by 0 bases, with 8 bases between them. The CDR3 runs 14 residues. Germline V gene sequence: CDR1 SGHRS, CDR2 YFSETQ. This CDR3 reads CASSFQTDQETQYF. CDR3 nucleotides: TGCGCCAGCAGCTTTCAAACAGACCAAGAGACCCAGTACTTC.

V and J are TRBV9 and TRBJ2-4; weak D call: TRBD1 (5 bases). Germline loops: CDR1 SGDLS, CDR2 YYNGEE. V lost 4 bases, J lost 1 base, and 15 bases lay in between. CDR3 length: 16 residues. The CDR3 is CASSPSRAWAKNIQYF. CDR3 DNA: TGTGCCAGCAGCCCCTCCAGGGCATGGGCCAAAAACATTCAGTACTTC.

This clone was observed once. The genes are TRBV27 and TRBJ1-1, with D perhaps TRBD1 (6 bases). CDR1 is MNHEY, CDR2 SMNVEV, per germline (reference sequence). There are 13 residues in the CDR3. Trimming left V 1 base short and J 5 bases short, with 8 bases between. The CDR3 nucleotides are TGTGCCAGCAGTTTATACAGGGCTACTGAAGCTTTCTTT. This codes for CASSLYRATEAFF.

The chain uses TRBV15 and TRBJ2-5, with 10 bases aligning to TRBD2. The CDR3 is 19 residues long. The junction had 14 bases not matched to a gene; V was cut back by 0 bases and J by 4 bases. Germline loops: CDR1 LNHNV, CDR2 YYDKDF (reference sequence). DNA for the CDR3: TGTGCCACCAGCAGAGATTTGTCGAGCGGGAGGGGCGTGGGAGAGACCCAGTACTTC. Translating it yields CATSRDLSSGRGVGETQYF.